This TCR beta chain emerged from a study of cytomegalovirus exposure and HLA in healthy donors (dated by TCRdb to about 2017). As for the study more broadly: According to an earlier analysis of 550 to 700 of the donors, roughly 180 million T cells yielded 90 million to 130 million unique TCR beta sequences and approximately 300 Gb of sequence data. Approximately 300 gigabases of sequencing data and around 88 million unique TCR sequences made up an early release that covered some 640 HLA-typed donors. Of the 350 to 450 genotyped donors, 70% to 90% were placed in the genetic ancestry cluster associated with self-reported Caucasian donors. The study aimed to test whether cataloging public T cell receptors could reveal signatures of past pathogen exposure. Using immunosequencing, the study profiled T cell repertoires from fewer than 700 subjects and related those repertoires to cytomegalovirus serostatus. Besides the first cohort of 550 to 750 subjects, a separate validation cohort made up of some 110 different subjects was used. To predict cytomegalovirus infection status, the study brought together high-throughput TCR immunosequencing, statistical association of individual TCRs with disease status, and machine learning. In a later analysis, previously published TCR beta repertoires from 666 donors were re-analyzed and high-resolution HLA genotyping was added so that TCR occurrence patterns could be studied. Rather than drawing on any new phenotypic data, the later analysis identified candidate immune exposures from TCR beta sequences and the way those sequences occurred across donors. An earlier analysis of approximately 580 of the donors used high-throughput TCR beta sequencing to judge whether each TCR beta V gene segment behaved as functional or pseudogenic. Donor age, sex, ethnicity and CMV serostatus were compiled together with the repertoire data. Genome-wide SNP genotypes for about 65% of the roughly 700 donors were used in a later genetic analysis, which treated that subset as a discovery cohort. All discovery cohort repertoires had been generated on a single sequencing platform. HLA typing included class I and class II loci at four-digit resolution. The number of typed donors differed by locus: roughly 620-630 for A, B, C, DRB1 and DQB1; 500 to 550 for DQA1; 606 for DPA1; and roughly 450 for DPB1. Roughly five DR-DQ haplotypes were handled as single units for association and clustering because linkage in the cohort was strong. On average, around 240,000 unique TCR beta nucleotide sequences were sequenced per donor among 398 genotyped donors of the cohort, with roughly 18% of those sequences being non-productive.

Libraries were built with the immunoSEQ multiplex PCR assay. The multiplex PCR relied on a mix of 60 forward primers for TCR Vbeta segments and 13 reverse primers for TCR Jbeta segments. A multiplex PCR assay on genomic DNA amplified the CDR3 region of rearranged TCR beta genes. Amplified TCR beta libraries were sequenced as 87-base-pair reads on the Illumina HiSeq System. The published analysis was carried out like this. A later analysis counted approximately 74 million unique TCR beta chains across the 666 repertoires, and 9 million to 14 million of these chains were shared by at least two donors. Raw reads were error-corrected and collapsed into unique sequences with a nearest-neighbor algorithm that merged closely related sequences to remove PCR and sequencing errors. CDR3 sequences were aligned to IMGT reference sequences to assign V, D and J gene segments. For a sequence to be retained, a match of at least six nucleotides was required to both a V gene segment and a J gene segment. A rearrangement was called productive if the CDR3 had no stop codons and remained in frame with V and J, and every other rearrangement was called non-productive. Following IMGT convention, CDR3 was defined as the stretch from the second conserved V-encoded cysteine up to the conserved J-encoded phenylalanine. The earlier analysis of about 590 of the donors excluded sequences that lacked an unambiguous match to a single V gene segment. In an earlier analysis of around 600 of the donors, V segments were called functional above 56.7% productive rearrangements and were called segregating when the between-donor standard deviation exceeded 5%. To diagnose cytomegalovirus status from the catalog of TCR beta chain sequences, a statistical classification framework was built. V and J gene assignment, in a later analysis, came from comparing TCR nucleotide sequences with IMGT/GENE-DB human TR gene sequences. The TCRdist pipeline was used in a later analysis to assign CDR3 sequences and most-parsimonious VDJ recombination scenarios. A later analysis defined each TCR beta chain by its CDR3 amino acid sequence plus V-gene family, and excluded reads lacking a unique V-gene family. To address suspected cross-contamination and a sequencing artifact, a later analysis removed roughly 640 highly shared, low-generation-probability nucleotide sequences. For each public chain, a later analysis derived a clonal expansion index from normalized ranks of inferred template counts within each repertoire. In a later analysis, generation probabilities were computed using a VDJ recombination model fitted to out-of-frame rearrangements, and the results were checked against IGoR. A later analysis scored TCR-TCR, TCR-HLA and TCR-CMV co-occurrence with hypergeometric tests, applying a repertoire-size bias correction to TCR pairs. False discovery rates were estimated in a later analysis by permuting HLA or CMV assignments 20 times. In a later analysis, co-occurring TCRs were grouped with DBSCAN, and TCRdist sequence similarity was added when clustering was performed within HLA-allele-positive subsets. Co-occurrence clustering excluded repertoires with fewer than 30,000 or more than 120,000 public chains, plus five with anomalous nucleotide sharing. TCRdb obtained this table from immuneACCESS and retained in-frame rearrangements with V and J assigned. These tables miss some clones; where compared with another copy, unresolved V genes account for less than half of the shortfall, and the remainder is unexplained. V, J and clone size derive from that table, while D and trimming were established from the DNA sequence. The sample table records 100,000 to 120,000 clones; around 86% of these occur just once. Of the sample, 1.5% to 2% is held by the ten largest clones.

General conclusions and limits of the study: A further reported finding was that TCR beta sequences accurately predicted the HLA-A and HLA-B alleles for most subjects in the first cohort. In vitro tests confirmed that a few of the cytomegalovirus-associated TCR beta chains recognize cytomegalovirus antigens. Cytomegalovirus status was reported to be diagnosed by the classifier with high specificity and sensitivity in both the original and validation cohorts. In the study, 150 to 200 TCR beta chains were listed as associated with cytomegalovirus. Linkage disequilibrium might explain the correlated functional status among segregating V segments, but an unknown experimental factor could not be excluded. When HLA alleles, especially DR and DQ, strongly co-occurred, attributing TCR associations to individual alleles was difficult. Because counts were too low, seventeen rarely observed V segments, including chromosome 9 orphons, were excluded from the earlier analysis of several hundred of the donors. A later analysis found that TCR association rates varied across HLA loci, with DRB1 alleles showing the most associated TCRs and HLA-C alleles the fewest. Several of the top co-occurrence clusters appeared to be linked to parvovirus B19, influenza, CMV and Epstein-Barr virus, according to a later analysis. The cohort was sequenced for TCR beta chains only, and without alpha or paired-chain data the features that could be detected were limited. Most CMV-associated TCR beta chains appeared to be HLA-restricted in a later analysis, and the HLA associations seemed to be driven largely by CMV exposure. Presence/absence analyses assumed roughly uniform sequencing depth across donors, an assumption that may not hold. A later genetic analysis associated a missense DCLRE1C variant with V-gene and J-gene trimming of TCR beta chains, and an independent cohort replicated the association. It was suggested by the authors that the approach could potentially be generalized to other disease states and immunological phenotypes. In a later analysis, around 17,000 TCR beta sequences were associated with specific HLA alleles at a false discovery rate of 0.05. A later analysis found that HLA-associated TCR beta chains were more clonally expanded and had lower generation probabilities than equally common non-associated chains. Most TCR sequences were seen in very few donors, while some public TCRs were found in many individuals. The only immune exposure information available for the cohort was CMV serostatus. A group of highly shared sequence variants was considered likely to be a technical artifact of the sequencing pipeline. An earlier analysis of some 560 of the donors showed that most TCR beta V segments appeared in productive rearrangements either about 90% or about 30% of the time, which broadly matched IMGT annotations. Some IMGT-functional V segments, including TRBV6-2 and TRBV6-3, could not be distinguished by the 87-base-pair reads and were therefore excluded. Because HLA typing was unavailable for some donors at each locus, only the typed subset was used in association tests. In a later genetic analysis, fewer N-insertions in productive TCRs were reported among donors in an Asian-associated ancestry cluster than the approximately 670-donor mean.

Including cysteine and phenylalanine, the CDR3 has 18 amino acids. The sequence is cut down to CDR3 DNA, 54 bases in frame from base 1. The germline V gene encodes CDR1 PRHDT and CDR2 FYEKMQ (reference sequence). Between the V and J ends, shortened by 4 bases and 0 bases respectively, the junction contains 22 bases. The cohort comprised fewer than 700 healthy bone marrow donors. At the time of sampling, every cohort member was nominally healthy, though immune exposures that went unrecorded were likely present. The donor tested CMV seronegative and was one of the 352 seronegative cohort members. A peripheral blood sample was provided by each donor, and peripheral blood mononuclear cells were used for TCR beta sequencing. The Qiagen DNeasy Blood Extraction Kit was used to extract genomic DNA from the blood cell samples. As regards this clone: What antigen it recognizes has not been identified. No much larger clone exists at a distance of one base, and base qualities are not known.

Sequencing was done on a sample of PBMCs. The TCR comes from a man aged 35-49 years in good health and CMV-seronegative. In this chain, TRBV13 is recombined with TRBJ2-7; TRBD2 is a possible D gene, resting on 5 matching bases. The CDR3: CASSSPPLDFQTSYEQYF. The nucleotide sequence reads TGTGCCAGCAGCTCTCCACCTCTGGACTTTCAAACCTCCTACGAGCAGTACTTC.